Detailed here is one T cell receptor (delta chain). The protein given by TCRdb reflects a much larger clone and differs at residue 9 from this DNA's translation, likely from a read error; the protein shown is the DNA's translation. These data originate in a study of gamma-delta T cells after stem cell transplantation. Germline-derived CDR1 and CDR2 are TSWWSYY and QGS. The CDR3 has 15 amino acids. V lost 5 bases and J 1 base, leaving 14 bases between the germline ends. TCRdb called clones anew from the RT-PCR reads with CATT. This table holds about 1,200 delta-chain clones, less than 2% found once. J is TRDJ1 and V is TRDV1; D is possibly TRDD3 (5 bases). What was sequenced was gamma-delta T cells. This receptor was taken from a human donor. It is not recorded whose cells these are; they may come from a transplant donor. The CDR3 sequence: CALGPPGVRTDKLIF. As DNA, the CDR3 is TGTGCTCTTGGGCCCCCGGGGGTCCGCACCGATAAACTCATCTTT.